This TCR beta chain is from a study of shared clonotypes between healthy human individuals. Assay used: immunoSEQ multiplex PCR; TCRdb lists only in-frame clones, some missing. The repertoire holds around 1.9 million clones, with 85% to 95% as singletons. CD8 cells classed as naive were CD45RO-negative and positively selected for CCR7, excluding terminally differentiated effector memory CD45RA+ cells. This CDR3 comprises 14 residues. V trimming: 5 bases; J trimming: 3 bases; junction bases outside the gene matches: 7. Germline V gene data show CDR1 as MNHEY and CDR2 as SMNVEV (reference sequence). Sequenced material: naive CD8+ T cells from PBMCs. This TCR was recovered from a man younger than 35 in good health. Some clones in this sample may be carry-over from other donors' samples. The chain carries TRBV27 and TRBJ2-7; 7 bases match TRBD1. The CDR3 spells CASSAGTAGYEQYF. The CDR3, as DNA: TGTGCCAGCAGTGCCGGGACAGCAGGCTACGAGCAGTACTTC.